Below, one T cell receptor (beta chain) is given with its context. The sample is drawn from a study of blood T cells in healthy people across ages. Through a sample-barcoded 5' primer and a J-beta primer mix, a second PCR was run for 7 to 11 cycles. Every single cDNA molecule received a tag from a template-switch adaptor with 12 random nucleotides. TCRdb re-called the 5' RACE reads through MiXCR, storing one row per CDR3 protein. The sample consists of around 620,000 distinct CDR3 sequences, approximately 25% of them appearing once. Germline assignment: CDR1 SGHRS and CDR2 YFSETQ. This CDR3 region has 17 residues. V dropped 0 bases and J dropped 9; count of bases not matched to a gene: 12.

Sequencing was done on a sample of blood. The source is a woman in her seventies in good health. The J gene is TRBJ1-5, the V gene TRBV5-1; 10 bases are shared with TRBD1. As DNA, the CDR3 is TGCGCCAGCAGCTTGGTTTCGGGACAGGGGAACCAGCTGCCCCAGCATTTT. It encodes CASSLVSGQGNQLPQHF. Using reference TRBV5-1 and TRBJ1-5 for the parts outside the CDR3, the full variable domain is KAGVTQTPRYLIKTRGQQVTLSCSPISGHRSVSWYQQTPGQGLQFLFEYFSETQRNKGNFPGRFSGRQFSNSRSEMNVSTLELGDSALYLCASSLVSGQGNQLPQHFGDGTRLSIL.